This entry describes one T cell receptor beta chain. Antigen unknown. An immunoSEQ assay, version v3.0, was performed at survey level. Sequencing was performed with immunoSEQ multiplex PCR; in TCRdb, only in-frame clones are kept and a portion is missing. The data hold over 20,000 clones, with less than 90% observed a single time. The entry originates in a study of long-term antiretroviral therapy in people with HIV. V lost 3 bases to trimming and J lost 9 bases, with 12 bases between them. CDR1 is SGHTA, CDR2 FQGNSA, per germline. The CDR3 length is 13 residues. Treatment locations for all participants with HIV were in the United States. Findings of the study overall: Dominating the repertoire at all time points were the clones that expanded before ART. From the mid-2000s to the late 2010s, blood was obtained, possibly while participants received older ART regimens.

The receptor's source is a man aged 45-65 years with HIV. V and J are TRBV7-2 and TRBJ2-1; D may correspond to TRBD1 or TRBD2 (5 bases each). Sequenced here: unsorted PBMCs, sampled 0.4 years after starting antiretroviral therapy. CDR3: CASSFSGTAEQFF. As DNA, the CDR3 is TGTGCCAGCAGCTTCAGTGGGACCGCTGAGCAGTTCTTC.